These 4 T cell receptor beta chains share one sample of origin, sequenced in a study of T-cell memory formation after mild COVID-19. TCRdb re-derived calls from the 5' RACE reads in MiXCR, one entry per CDR3 protein. The repertoire holds 85,000 to 120,000 distinct CDR3 sequences, with approximately 17% as singletons. Sequenced sample: PBMCs or a T cell subset sorted from them (not recorded which). These receptors all come from an adult woman who had mild COVID-19 (a few samples of this study predate the infection). Cell type and time point are not known.

This clonotype came up a few times. This sequence joins TRBV5-1 and TRBJ2-1, with D possibly being TRBD1 (6 bases). CDR1 SGHRS and CDR2 YFSETQ come from the germline V gene. The CDR3 totals 16 residues. V shed 0 bases and J shed 5 bases, with 15 bases lying between them. DNA of the CDR3: TGCGCCAGCAGCTTGGGATCTGGGGGCGAGAACAATGAGCAGTTCTTC. Translation: CASSLGSGGENNEQFF.

There are many counts of this clonotype. The chain joins TRBV19 to TRBJ2-7; TRBD2 matches 7 bases. Trimming cost V 6 bases and J 2 bases; bases outside gene matches: 13. The CDR3 totals 16 residues. Per the germline V gene, CDR1 is LNHDA and CDR2 is SQIVND (reference sequence). For the CDR3, the DNA is TGTGCCAGTAGCCCTATGGCAGCGGGGTTCCCCTACGAGCAGTACTTC. Translating gives CASSPMAAGFPYEQYF.

This clonotype was recorded a few times. J is TRBJ2-7 and V is TRBV6-2 or TRBV6-3; no reliable D call. The germline V and J ends were trimmed by 7 bases and 2 bases, with 18 bases remaining between them. Germline assignment: CDR1 MNHEY and CDR2 SVGEGT. The CDR3 runs to 15 residues. In nucleotides, the CDR3 is TGTGCCAGCACCATTGAGCAGGATCTGCCCTACGAGCAGTACTTC. This codes for CASTIEQDLPYEQYF.

This clonotype was picked up a small number of times. The gene calls are TRBV7-8 and TRBJ2-5, with 12 bases aligning to TRBD1. Per the germline V gene, CDR1 is SGHVS and CDR2 is FQNEAQ. V shed 6 bases and J 4 bases; nucleotides not matched to a gene: 12. The CDR3 length is 17 residues. CDR3 sequence: CASRTIPGQGAGETQYF. The CDR3, as DNA: TGTGCCAGCAGGACCATCCCGGGACAGGGGGCGGGAGAGACCCAGTACTTC.